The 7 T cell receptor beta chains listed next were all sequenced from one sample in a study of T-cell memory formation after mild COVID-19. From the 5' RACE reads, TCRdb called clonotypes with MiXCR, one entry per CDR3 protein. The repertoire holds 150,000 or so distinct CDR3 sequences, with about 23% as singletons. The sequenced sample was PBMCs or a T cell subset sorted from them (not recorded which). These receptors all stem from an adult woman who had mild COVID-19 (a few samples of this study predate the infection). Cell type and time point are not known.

The DNA for the CDR3 is TGTGCCACCAGTGATGGGGGCAAGCAGTTCTTC. Translation: CATSDGGKQFF. This sequence joins TRBV24-1 and TRBJ2-1, with D perhaps matching TRBD1 (6 bases). Trimming removed 3 bases from V and 11 bases from J, with 7 bases in between. Germline V gene data show CDR1 as KGHDR and CDR2 as SFDVKD. CDR3 size: 11 residues.

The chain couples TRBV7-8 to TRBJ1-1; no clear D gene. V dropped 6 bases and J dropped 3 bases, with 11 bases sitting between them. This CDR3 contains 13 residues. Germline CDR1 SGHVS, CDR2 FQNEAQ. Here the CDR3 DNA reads TGTGCCAGCAGGGCGGAGGTGGACACTGAAGCTTTCTTT. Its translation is CASRAEVDTEAFF.

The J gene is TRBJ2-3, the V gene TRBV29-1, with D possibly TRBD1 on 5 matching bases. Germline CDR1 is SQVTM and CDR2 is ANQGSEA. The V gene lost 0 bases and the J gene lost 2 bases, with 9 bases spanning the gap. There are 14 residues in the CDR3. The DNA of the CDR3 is TGCAGCGTTGAAGATCCCAGGGCCACAGATACGCAGTATTTT. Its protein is CSVEDPRATDTQYF.

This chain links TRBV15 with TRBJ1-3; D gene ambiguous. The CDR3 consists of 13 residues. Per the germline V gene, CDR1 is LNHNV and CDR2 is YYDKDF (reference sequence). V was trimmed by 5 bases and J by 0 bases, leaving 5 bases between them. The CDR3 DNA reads TGTGCCACCAGCTACGCCTCTGGAAACACCATATATTTT. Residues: CATSYASGNTIYF.

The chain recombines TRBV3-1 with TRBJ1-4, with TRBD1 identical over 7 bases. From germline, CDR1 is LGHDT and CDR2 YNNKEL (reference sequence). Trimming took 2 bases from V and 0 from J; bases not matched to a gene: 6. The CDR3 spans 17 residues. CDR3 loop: CASSQQTGITTNEKLFF. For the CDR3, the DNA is TGTGCCAGCAGCCAACAGACAGGGATTACAACTAATGAAAAACTGTTTTTT.

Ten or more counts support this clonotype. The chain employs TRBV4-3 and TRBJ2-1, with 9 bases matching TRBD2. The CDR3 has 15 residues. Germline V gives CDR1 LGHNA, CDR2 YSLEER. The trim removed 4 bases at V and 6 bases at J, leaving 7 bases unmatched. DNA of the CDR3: TGCGCCAGCAGCCCCGAGGGACTAGCTATCAATGAGCAGTTCTTC. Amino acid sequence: CASSPEGLAINEQFF.

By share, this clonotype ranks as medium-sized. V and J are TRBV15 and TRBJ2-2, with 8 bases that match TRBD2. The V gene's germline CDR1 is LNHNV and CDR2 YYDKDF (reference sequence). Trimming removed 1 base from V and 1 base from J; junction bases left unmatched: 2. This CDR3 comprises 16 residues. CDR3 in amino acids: CATSRGAGENTGELFF. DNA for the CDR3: TGTGCCACCAGCAGAGGAGCGGGAGAGAACACCGGGGAGCTGTTTTTT.